The T cell receptor beta chain under discussion was sequenced for a study of T cell clusters in autoimmune cytopenias. Study-wide background: The median distinct TRB clonotype count was approximately 2,400 per sample, from a median approximately 52,000 reads.

TRB was amplified by touch-down multiplex PCR, primer pools A and B combined. From its re-call of the multiplex PCR reads, TCRdb lists each CDR3 protein once, without DNA. The repertoire shows approximately 15,000 distinct CDR3 sequences; the top ten hold around 2.1%. Study-wide points: Clustering suggested that physiological T cell clusters were missing in primary autoimmune cytopenia patients. TRB repertoire shifts in secondary cytopenia and chronic lymphocytic leukemia mostly reflected lymphoma, not autoimmunity. Compared with active autoimmune hepatitis patients, healthy donors showed about 3.2-fold more exclusive TRB clusters.

Remarks on this clonotype: What it recognizes is unknown.

Some 38,000 genome equivalents of blood DNA were amplified for TRB. The CDR3 runs 13 residues. Germline-derived CDR1 and CDR2 are SGHDT and YYEEEE. The receptor's source is a human donor with an autoimmune cytopenia or autoimmune hepatitis (not recorded which). Sequencing was carried out using peripheral blood. The rearrangement uses TRBV5-6 and TRBJ1-1; TCRdb lists TRBD1, though no DNA is available to test this call. The CDR3 loop is CASRPTGGTEAFF. Variable domain in full (rest from reference TRBV5-6 and TRBJ1-1): DAGVTQSPTHLIKTRGQQVTLRCSPKSGHDTVSWYQQALGQGPQFIFQYYEEEERQRGNFPDRFSGHQFPNYSSELNVNALLLGDSALYLCASRPTGGTEAFFGQGTRLTVV.